This T cell receptor beta chain comes out of a study of shared clonotypes between healthy human individuals. About the research overall: The study enrolled two women and three men aged 18 to 49.

V was clipped by 5 bases and J by 2 bases; unmatched bases: 9. Per the germline V gene, CDR1 is SEHNR and CDR2 is FQNEAQ (reference sequence). This CDR3 is built from 16 residues. Every immunoSEQ plate was one replicate of a subset's evenly spread DNA. TCRdb's table, derived via immunoSEQ multiplex PCR, lists solely in-frame clones and lacks some. The sample lists around 550,000 clones; about 96% were seen once. The source of this sequence is a woman aged 30 to 39 in good health. The chain recombines TRBV7-9 with TRBJ2-3; 8 positions match TRBD1. Sequenced sample: naive CD4+ T cells sorted from blood. Documented subset: CD45RA+ positively selected. Here the CDR3 reads CASSIPGTGNTDTQYF. The CDR3 DNA follows: TGTGCCAGCAGCATTCCCGGGACAGGTAACACAGATACGCAGTATTTT.